This TCR beta chain was sequenced for a study of T cell repertoires in cytomegalovirus infection. Across the whole study: Researchers turned to recently identified HLA-C-restricted CMV epitopes as well as well-studied HLA-B-restricted ones. An indication of both CMV infection and matching HLA type came from public TCR beta signatures.

This clonotype was seen repeatedly, ten times or more. Its antigen remains unidentified. Germline CDR1 and CDR2: SGHVS and FQNEAQ. Germline trimming cut 5 bases from V and 11 bases from J; bases unmatched to any gene: 15. This CDR3 has 16 amino acids. TCRdb processed the reads anew with MiXCR; each CDR3 protein has one entry. In the table there are some 920,000 distinct CDR3 sequences, roughly 30% of which are singletons. Study conclusions and caveats: In two of eight donors, the top clonotype was HLA-C-restricted CMV-specific.

The sample consisted of cultured CD8+ T cells from PBMCs, taken from culture after CMV antigen stimulation. This TCR was recovered from a human donor in good health (CMV status not recorded). Some clones in this sample may be carry-over from other donors' samples. This rearrangement joins TRBV7-8 to TRBJ1-6; 7 bases map to TRBD1. CDR3 region: CASSRPVGGPDPPLHF. The CDR3 DNA follows: TGTGCCAGCAGCCGCCCAGTAGGGGGCCCGGATCCACCCCTCCACTTT.